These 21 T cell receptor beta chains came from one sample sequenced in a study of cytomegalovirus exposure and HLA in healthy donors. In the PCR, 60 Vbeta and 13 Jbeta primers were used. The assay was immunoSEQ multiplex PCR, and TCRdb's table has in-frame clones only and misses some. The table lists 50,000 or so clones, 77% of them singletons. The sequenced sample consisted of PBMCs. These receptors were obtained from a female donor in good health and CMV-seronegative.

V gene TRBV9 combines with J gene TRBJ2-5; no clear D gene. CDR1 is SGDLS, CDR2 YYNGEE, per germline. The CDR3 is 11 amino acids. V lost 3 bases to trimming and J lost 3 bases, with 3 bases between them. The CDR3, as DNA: TGTGCCAGCAGCGCCGAAGAGACCCAGTACTTC. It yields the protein CASSAEETQYF.

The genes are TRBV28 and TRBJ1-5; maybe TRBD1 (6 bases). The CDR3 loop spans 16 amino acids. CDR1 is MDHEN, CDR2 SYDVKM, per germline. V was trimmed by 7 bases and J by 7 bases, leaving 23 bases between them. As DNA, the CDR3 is TGTGCCAGCATTGAGGGGGATGATGGACTCGGGCAGCCCCAGCATTTT. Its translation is CASIEGDDGLGQPQHF.

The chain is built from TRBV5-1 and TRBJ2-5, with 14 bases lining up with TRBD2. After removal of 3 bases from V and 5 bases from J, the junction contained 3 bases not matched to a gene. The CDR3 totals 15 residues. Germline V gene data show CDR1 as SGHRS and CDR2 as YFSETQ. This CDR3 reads CASSSGLAGVETQYF. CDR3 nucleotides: TGCGCCAGCAGCTCGGGACTAGCGGGAGTGGAGACCCAGTACTTC.

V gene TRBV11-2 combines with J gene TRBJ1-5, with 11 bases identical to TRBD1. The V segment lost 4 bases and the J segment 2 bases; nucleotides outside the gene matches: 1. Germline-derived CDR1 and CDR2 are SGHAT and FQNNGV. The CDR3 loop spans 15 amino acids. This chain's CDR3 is CASSSGQGGNQPQHF. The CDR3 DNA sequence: TGTGCCAGCAGCTCGGGACAGGGGGGCAATCAGCCCCAGCATTTT.

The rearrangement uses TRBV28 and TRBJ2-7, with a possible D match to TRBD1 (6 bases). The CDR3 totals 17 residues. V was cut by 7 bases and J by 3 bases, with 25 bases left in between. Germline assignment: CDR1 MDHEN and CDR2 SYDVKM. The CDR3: CASNSAALTGIYYEQYF. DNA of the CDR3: TGTGCCAGCAACTCCGCGGCGTTAACAGGGATCTACTACGAGCAGTACTTC.

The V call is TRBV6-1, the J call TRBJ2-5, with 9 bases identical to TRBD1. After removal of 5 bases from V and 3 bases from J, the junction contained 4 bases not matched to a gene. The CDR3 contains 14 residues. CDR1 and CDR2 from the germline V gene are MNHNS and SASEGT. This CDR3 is CASSQGQGKETQYF. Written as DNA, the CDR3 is TGTGCCAGCAGTCAGGGACAGGGAAAAGAGACCCAGTACTTC.

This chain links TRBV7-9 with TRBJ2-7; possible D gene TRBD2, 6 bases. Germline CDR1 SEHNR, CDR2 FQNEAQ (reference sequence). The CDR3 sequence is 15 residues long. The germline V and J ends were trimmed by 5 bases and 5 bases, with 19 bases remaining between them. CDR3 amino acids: CASSPNPTSLHEQYF. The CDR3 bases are TGTGCCAGCAGCCCGAACCCCACTAGCCTTCACGAGCAGTACTTC.

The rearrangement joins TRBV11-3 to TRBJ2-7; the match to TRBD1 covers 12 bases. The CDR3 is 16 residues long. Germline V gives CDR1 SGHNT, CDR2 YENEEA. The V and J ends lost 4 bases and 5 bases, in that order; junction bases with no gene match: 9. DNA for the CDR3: TGTGCCAGCAGCTCCCGCCGGGACAGGGGGCCAGACGAGCAGTACTTC. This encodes CASSSRRDRGPDEQYF.

The CDR3 nucleotides read TGTGCCAGCAGTAGCTTAGGGGGGGGTAGGTACTTC. Its protein product is CASSSLGGGRYF. The chain is built from TRBV6-1 and TRBJ2-4; the D gene is possibly TRBD2 (7 bases). Trimming left V 5 bases short and J 15 bases short, with 17 bases between. CDR1 and CDR2 (germline): MNHNS, SASEGT. The CDR3 is 12 amino acids.

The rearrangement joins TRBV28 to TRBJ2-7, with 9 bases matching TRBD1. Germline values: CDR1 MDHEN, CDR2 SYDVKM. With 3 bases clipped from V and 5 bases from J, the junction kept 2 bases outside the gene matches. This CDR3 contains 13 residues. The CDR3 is CASSFGDRDEQYF. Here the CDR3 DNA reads TGTGCCAGCAGTTTCGGGGACAGGGACGAGCAGTACTTC.

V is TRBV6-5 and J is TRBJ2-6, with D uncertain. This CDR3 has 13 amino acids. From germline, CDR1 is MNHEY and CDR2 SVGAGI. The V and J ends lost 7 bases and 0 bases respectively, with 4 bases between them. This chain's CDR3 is CASTNSGANVLTF. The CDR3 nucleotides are TGTGCCAGCACCAACTCTGGGGCCAACGTCCTGACTTTC.

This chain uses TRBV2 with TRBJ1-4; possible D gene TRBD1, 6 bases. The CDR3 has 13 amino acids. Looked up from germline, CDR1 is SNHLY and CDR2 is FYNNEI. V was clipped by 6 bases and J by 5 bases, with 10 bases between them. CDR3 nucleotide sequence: TGTGCCAGCAGGGGACATAGAAATGAAAAACTGTTTTTT. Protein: CASRGHRNEKLFF.

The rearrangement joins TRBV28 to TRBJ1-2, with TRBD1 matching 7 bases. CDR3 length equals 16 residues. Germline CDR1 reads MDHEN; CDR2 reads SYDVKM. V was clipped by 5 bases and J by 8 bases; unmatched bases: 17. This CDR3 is CASSQPLGQRLGGYTF. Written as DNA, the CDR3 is TGTGCCAGCAGTCAACCGCTGGGACAGCGCCTGGGGGGCTACACCTTC.

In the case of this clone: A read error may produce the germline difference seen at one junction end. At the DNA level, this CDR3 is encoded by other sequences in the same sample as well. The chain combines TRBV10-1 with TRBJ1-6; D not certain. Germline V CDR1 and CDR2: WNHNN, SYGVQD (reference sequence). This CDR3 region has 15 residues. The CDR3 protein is CASIIRVFHNSPLHF. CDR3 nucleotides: TGCGCCAGCATTATCCGGGTGTTTCATAATTCCCCCCTCCACTTT.

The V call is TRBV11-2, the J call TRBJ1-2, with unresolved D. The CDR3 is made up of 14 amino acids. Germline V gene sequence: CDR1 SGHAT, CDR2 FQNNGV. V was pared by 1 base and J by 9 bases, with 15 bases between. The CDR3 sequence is CASSLAGAGMSYTF. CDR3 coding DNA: TGTGCCAGCAGCTTAGCGGGCGCGGGGATGAGCTACACCTTC.

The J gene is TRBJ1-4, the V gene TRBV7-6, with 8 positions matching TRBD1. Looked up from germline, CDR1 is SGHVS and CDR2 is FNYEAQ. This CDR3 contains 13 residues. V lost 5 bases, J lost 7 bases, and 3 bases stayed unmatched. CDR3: CASSPQGGEKLFF. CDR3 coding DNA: TGTGCCAGCAGCCCACAGGGGGGTGAAAAACTGTTTTTT.

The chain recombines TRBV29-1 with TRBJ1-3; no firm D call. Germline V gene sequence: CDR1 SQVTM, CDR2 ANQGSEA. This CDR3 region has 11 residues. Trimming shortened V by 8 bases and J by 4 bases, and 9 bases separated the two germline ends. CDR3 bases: TGCAGCTCGGGGTACGGAAACACCATATATTTT. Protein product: CSSGYGNTIYF. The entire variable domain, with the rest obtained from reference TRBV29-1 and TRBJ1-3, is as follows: SAVISQKPSRDICQRGTSLTIQCQVDSQVTMMFWYRQQPGQSLTLIATANQGSEATYESGFVIDKFPISRPNLTFSTLTVSNMSPEDSSIYLCSSGYGNTIYFGEGSWLTVV.

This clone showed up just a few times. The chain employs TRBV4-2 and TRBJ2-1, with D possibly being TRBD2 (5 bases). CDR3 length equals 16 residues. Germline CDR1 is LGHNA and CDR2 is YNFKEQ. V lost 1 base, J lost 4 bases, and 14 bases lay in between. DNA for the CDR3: TGTGCCAGCAGCCAAGGGACTTCCGGAAGATACAATGAGCAGTTCTTC. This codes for CASSQGTSGRYNEQFF.

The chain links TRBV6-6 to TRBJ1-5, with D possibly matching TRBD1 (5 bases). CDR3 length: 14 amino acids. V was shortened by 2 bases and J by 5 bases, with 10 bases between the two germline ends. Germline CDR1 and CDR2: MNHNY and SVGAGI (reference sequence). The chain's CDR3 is CASSYPRDYQPQHF. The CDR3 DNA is TGTGCCAGCAGTTACCCCAGGGATTATCAGCCCCAGCATTTT.

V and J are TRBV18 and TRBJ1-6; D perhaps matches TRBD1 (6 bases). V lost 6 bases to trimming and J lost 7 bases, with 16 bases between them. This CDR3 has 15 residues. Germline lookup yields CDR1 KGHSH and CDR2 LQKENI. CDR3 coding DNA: TGTGCCAGCTCCCCGGGGGGCAAGTGGAATTCACCCCTCCACTTT. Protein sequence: CASSPGGKWNSPLHF.

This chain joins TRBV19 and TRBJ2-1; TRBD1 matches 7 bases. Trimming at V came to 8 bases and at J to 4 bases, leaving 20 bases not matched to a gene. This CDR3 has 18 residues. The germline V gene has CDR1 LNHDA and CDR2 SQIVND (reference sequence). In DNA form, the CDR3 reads TGTGCCAGTTCCAAACACGAAGGGACAGTTAGATCATACAATGAGCAGTTCTTC. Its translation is CASSKHEGTVRSYNEQFF. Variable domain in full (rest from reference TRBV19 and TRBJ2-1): DGGITQSPKYLFRKEGQNVTLSCEQNLNHDAMYWYRQDPGQGLRLIYYSQIVNDFQKGDIAEGYSVSREKKESFPLTVTSAQKNPTAFYLCASSKHEGTVRSYNEQFFGPGTRLTVL.